This entry lists 15 T cell receptor beta chains sequenced from one sample in a study of T cells of healthy individuals (dated by TCRdb to 2016 to 2019). The library was prepared using 5' RACE. For sequencing, an Illumina MiSeq was employed. Clones were called with MiXCR by TCRdb after fastp trimmed the public reads at Q25, and only in-frame beta chains were retained. Each record represents a unique CDR3 protein, reported with the most common genes and DNA among its rows. The sample contains under 70,000 distinct CDR3 sequences, roughly 14% of them found a single time. The ten largest make up around 15% of the sample. The receptor set was obtained from a human donor in good health.

There are many counts of this clonotype. This chain uses TRBV18 with TRBJ1-4; possible D gene TRBD1, 5 bases. V was clipped by 1 base and J by 4 bases, with 13 bases between them. Germline V CDR1 and CDR2: KGHSH, LQKENI. This CDR3 has 16 amino acids. The chain's CDR3 is CASSPRPGLLNEKLFF. For the CDR3, the DNA is TGTGCCAGCTCACCACGACCGGGACTGCTTAATGAAAAACTGTTTTTT.

This clonotype was seen more than once but under ten times. This sequence joins TRBV7-3 and TRBJ2-1; 10 nucleotides align to TRBD2. Germline V lookup: CDR1 SGHTA, CDR2 FQGTGA. Trimming removed 1 base from V and 5 bases from J; junction bases left unmatched: 8. This CDR3 contains 17 residues. This chain's CDR3 is CASSLNPSGGVNNEQFF. CDR3 nucleotides: TGTGCCAGCAGCTTAAACCCTAGCGGGGGAGTTAACAATGAGCAGTTCTTC.

This clonotype occurred many times. The chain uses TRBV6-5 and TRBJ2-2, with D maybe TRBD2 (6 bases). The CDR3 runs to 13 residues. The germline gives CDR1 MNHEY, CDR2 SVGAGI. Deletions cut 5 bases from V and 7 bases from J, with 11 bases between. CDR3 in amino acids: CASSQTRSGELFF. CDR3 bases: TGTGCCAGCAGTCAGACTAGAAGCGGGGAGCTGTTTTTT.

This clonotype was detected many times. The chain has TRBV29-1 and TRBJ2-7; tentatively, D is TRBD1 (6 bases). Trimming took off 4 bases at V and 9 bases at J, with 19 bases between the two ends. Germline V gene lookup returns CDR1 SQVTM and CDR2 ANQGSEA. The CDR3 consists of 13 residues. CDR3 sequence (DNA): TGCAGCGTTGTACCGGGACAAGGATTCGGGCAGTACTTC. Its protein product is CSVVPGQGFGQYF.

This clonotype was seen repeatedly, ten times or more. The V call is TRBV20-1, the J call TRBJ2-1; TRBD2 aligns across 8 bases. Germline V gene sequence: CDR1 DFQATT, CDR2 SNEGSKA (reference sequence). The V and J ends lost 5 bases and 9 bases, in that order; junction bases with no gene match: 15. This CDR3 is built from 15 residues. Here the CDR3 reads CSAGGRAGVVGEQFF. DNA of the CDR3: TGCAGTGCTGGAGGGAGAGCGGGAGTTGTAGGTGAGCAGTTCTTC.

In this sample, this clonotype turned up a few times. The rearrangement uses TRBV5-6 and TRBJ2-3, with D possibly TRBD2 on 6 matching bases. V lost 7 bases and J 0 bases, leaving 18 bases between the germline ends. The CDR3 totals 16 residues. Germline CDR1 and CDR2: SGHDT and YYEEEE. For the CDR3, the DNA is TGTGCCAGCGGGGAATGGGACTCCCCTAGCACAGATACGCAGTATTTT. Encoded protein: CASGEWDSPSTDTQYF. Full variable domain (rest looked up from reference TRBV5-6 and TRBJ2-3): DAGVTQSPTHLIKTRGQQVTLRCSPKSGHDTVSWYQQALGQGPQFIFQYYEEEERQRGNFPDRFSGHQFPNYSSELNVNALLLGDSALYLCASGEWDSPSTDTQYFGPGTRLTVL.

The chain is built from TRBV7-2 and TRBJ2-1, with 8 bases lining up with TRBD2. The junction had 6 bases not matched to a gene; V was cut back by 2 bases and J by 9 bases. Looked up from germline, CDR1 is SGHTA and CDR2 is FQGNSA. The CDR3 is made up of 14 amino acids. CDR3 residues: CASSLSGGAGEQFF. The CDR3 nucleotides are TGTGCCAGCAGCTTATCGGGGGGGGCGGGTGAGCAGTTCTTC.

At least ten counts were recorded for this clonotype. The rearrangement uses TRBV29-1 and TRBJ2-3; unclear D gene. The CDR3 is 13 residues long. Trimming removed 5 bases at V and 0 bases at J, with 9 bases between. Germline V gene data show CDR1 as SQVTM and CDR2 as ANQGSEA. The CDR3 sequence: CSVFPLSTDTQYF. The CDR3, as DNA: TGCAGCGTTTTTCCATTGAGCACAGATACGCAGTATTTT.

At least ten counts were recorded for this clonotype. The chain combines TRBV29-1 with TRBJ1-1; a possible D gene is TRBD1 (5 bases). Trimming cost V 6 bases and J 0 bases, with 11 bases left between them. The CDR3 runs to 13 residues. Germline V CDR1 and CDR2: SQVTM, ANQGSEA. CDR3 loop: CSVHDSLNTEAFF. CDR3 sequence (DNA): TGCAGCGTCCACGACAGCTTGAACACTGAAGCTTTCTTT.

This sequence joins TRBV4-1 and TRBJ2-1; the D gene is possibly TRBD2 (5 bases). V was cut by 2 bases and J by 1 base, with 12 bases left in between. Looked up from germline, CDR1 is MGHRA and CDR2 is YSYEKL. The CDR3 spans 16 residues. CDR3 DNA sequence: TGCGCCAGCAGCCAAAGTCCGGGGTCGTCCTACAATGAGCAGTTCTTC. It encodes CASSQSPGSSYNEQFF.

Many counts were recorded for this clonotype. The chain recombines TRBV11-2 with TRBJ2-6, with 12 bases that match TRBD2. Germline V gene lookup returns CDR1 SGHAT and CDR2 FQNNGV. The CDR3 is made up of 17 amino acids. Germline trimming cut 5 bases from V and 2 bases from J; bases unmatched to any gene: 4. CDR3 DNA: TGTGCCAGCAGCCTGACTAGCGGGAGCACTGGGGCCAACGTCCTGACTTTC. This translates into CASSLTSGSTGANVLTF.

This clonotype was detected only a few times. This chain uses TRBV19 with TRBJ1-1; no definite D call. CDR1 and CDR2 from the germline V gene are LNHDA and SQIVND (reference sequence). The CDR3 length is 14 residues. V dropped 6 bases and J dropped 1 base, with 12 bases sitting between them. CDR3 protein: CASRWRTGNTEAFF. DNA of the CDR3: TGTGCCAGTAGGTGGAGGACGGGGAACACTGAAGCTTTCTTT. The variable domain in full, completed from reference TRBV19 and TRBJ1-1, reads DGGITQSPKYLFRKEGQNVTLSCEQNLNHDAMYWYRQDPGQGLRLIYYSQIVNDFQKGDIAEGYSVSREKKESFPLTVTSAQKNPTAFYLCASRWRTGNTEAFFGQGTRLTVV.

The J gene is TRBJ2-7, the V gene TRBV19; 7 bases are shared with TRBD1. The CDR3 is 14 amino acids. V lost 6 bases, J lost 3 bases, and 8 bases stayed unmatched. Germline V lookup: CDR1 LNHDA, CDR2 SQIVND (reference sequence). As DNA, the CDR3 is TGTGCCAGTAGGGTACGGGACAGCAACTACGAGCAGTACTTC. Translated: CASRVRDSNYEQYF.

The CDR3 DNA reads as TGTGCCAGTAGTATAGAACGAGCCTACGAGCAGTACTTC. Its protein is CASSIERAYEQYF. This rearrangement joins TRBV19 to TRBJ2-7; D unclear. CDR3 length: 13 amino acids. The V and J ends lost 0 bases and 2 bases respectively, with 5 bases between them. The germline V gene has CDR1 LNHDA and CDR2 SQIVND (reference sequence).

This clonotype has only a few counts. The chain combines TRBV20-1 with TRBJ2-3, with D maybe TRBD1 (5 bases). In germline, CDR1 is DFQATT, CDR2 SNEGSKA (reference sequence). Trimming left V 4 bases short and J 8 bases short, with 25 bases between. CDR3 length equals 16 residues. CDR3 region: CSAIQGSSARGVTQYF. Written as DNA, the CDR3 is TGCAGTGCTATTCAGGGTTCCTCTGCTCGTGGGGTTACGCAGTATTTT.